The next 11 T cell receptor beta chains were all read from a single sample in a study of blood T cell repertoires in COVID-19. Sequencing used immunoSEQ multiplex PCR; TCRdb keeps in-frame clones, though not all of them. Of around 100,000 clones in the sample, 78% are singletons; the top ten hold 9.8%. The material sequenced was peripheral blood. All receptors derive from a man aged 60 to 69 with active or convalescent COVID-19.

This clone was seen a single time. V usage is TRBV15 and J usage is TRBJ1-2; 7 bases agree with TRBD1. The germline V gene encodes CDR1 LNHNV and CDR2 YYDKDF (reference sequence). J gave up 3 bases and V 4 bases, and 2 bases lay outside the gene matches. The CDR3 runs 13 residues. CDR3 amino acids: CATSKGGDYGYTF. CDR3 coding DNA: TGTGCCACCAGCAAAGGGGGCGACTATGGCTACACCTTC.

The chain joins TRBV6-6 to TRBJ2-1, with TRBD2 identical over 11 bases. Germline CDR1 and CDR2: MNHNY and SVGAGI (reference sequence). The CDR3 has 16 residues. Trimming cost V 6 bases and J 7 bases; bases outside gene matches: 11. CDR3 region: CASRDPLLAGENEQFF. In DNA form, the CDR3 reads TGTGCCAGCAGAGACCCCTTACTAGCGGGAGAGAATGAGCAGTTCTTC.

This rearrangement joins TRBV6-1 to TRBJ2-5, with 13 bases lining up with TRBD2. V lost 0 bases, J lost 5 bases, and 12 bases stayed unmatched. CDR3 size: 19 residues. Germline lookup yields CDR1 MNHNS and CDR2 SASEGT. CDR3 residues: CASSEARIPGLAGLETQYF. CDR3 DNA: TGTGCCAGCAGTGAAGCGCGGATTCCGGGACTAGCGGGATTGGAGACCCAGTACTTC.

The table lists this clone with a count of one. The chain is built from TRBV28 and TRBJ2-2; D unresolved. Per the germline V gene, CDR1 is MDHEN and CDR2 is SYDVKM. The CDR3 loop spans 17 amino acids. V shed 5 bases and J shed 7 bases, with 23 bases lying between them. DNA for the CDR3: TGTGCCAGCAGTCCCAACGGCGACGGAGTTATAGACGGGGAGCTGTTTTTT. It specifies CASSPNGDGVIDGELFF.

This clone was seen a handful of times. The DNA for the CDR3 is TGTGCCACCGGAGGGGGAGGGGAGCCCCAGCATTTT. Amino acids: CATGGGGEPQHF. The chain is built from TRBV24-1 and TRBJ1-5; D perhaps matches TRBD1 (6 bases). Germline V gene data show CDR1 as KGHDR and CDR2 as SFDVKD. V shed 9 bases and J shed 8 bases, with 13 bases lying between them. This CDR3 region has 12 residues.

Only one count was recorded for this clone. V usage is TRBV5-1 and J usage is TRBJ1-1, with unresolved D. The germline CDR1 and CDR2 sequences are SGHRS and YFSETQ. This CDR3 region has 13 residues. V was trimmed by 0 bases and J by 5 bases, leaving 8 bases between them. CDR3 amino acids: CASSLGAGTEAFF. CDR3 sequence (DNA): TGCGCCAGCAGCTTGGGGGCTGGGACTGAAGCTTTCTTT.

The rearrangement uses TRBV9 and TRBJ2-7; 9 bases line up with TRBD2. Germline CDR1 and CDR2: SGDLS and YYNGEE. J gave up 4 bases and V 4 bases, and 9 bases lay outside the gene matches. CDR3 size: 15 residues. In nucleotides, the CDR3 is TGTGCCAGCAGCTTTTCCGGGACTAGCCCGTACGAGCAGTACTTC. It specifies CASSFSGTSPYEQYF.

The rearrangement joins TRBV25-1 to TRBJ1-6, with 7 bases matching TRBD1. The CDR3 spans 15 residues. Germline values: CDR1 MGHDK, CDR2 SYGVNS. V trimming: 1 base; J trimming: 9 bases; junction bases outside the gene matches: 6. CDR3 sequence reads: CASSEFGTGVSPLHF. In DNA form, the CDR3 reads TGTGCCAGCAGTGAATTCGGAACAGGGGTTTCACCCCTCCACTTT.

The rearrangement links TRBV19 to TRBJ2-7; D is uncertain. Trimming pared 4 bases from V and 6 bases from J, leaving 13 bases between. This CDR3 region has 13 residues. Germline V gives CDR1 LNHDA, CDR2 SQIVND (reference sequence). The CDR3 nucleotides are TGTGCCAGTAGTAGGTCGAGAAATACCGAGCAGTACGTC. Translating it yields CASSRSRNTEQYV.

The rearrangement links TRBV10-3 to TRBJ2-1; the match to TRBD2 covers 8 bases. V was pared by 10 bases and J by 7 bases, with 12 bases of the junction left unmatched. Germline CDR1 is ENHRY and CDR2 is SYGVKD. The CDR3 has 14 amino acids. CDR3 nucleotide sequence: TGTGCCACAAGGACTAGCAGTGTAGGGAATGAGCAGTTCTTC. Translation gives CATRTSSVGNEQFF.

The CDR3 region is CASSLGGRVESYEQYF. DNA of the CDR3: TGTGCCAGCAGCTTAGGGGGCAGGGTTGAGTCCTACGAGCAGTACTTC. V gene TRBV7-9 combines with J gene TRBJ2-7; tentative D call: TRBD1 (5 bases). The V gene's germline CDR1 is SEHNR and CDR2 FQNEAQ (reference sequence). The CDR3 covers 16 residues. V was shortened by 1 base and J by 1 base, with 14 bases between the two germline ends. Based on the CDR3 plus reference TRBV7-9 and TRBJ2-7, the full variable domain is DTGVSQNPRHKITKRGQNVTFRCDPISEHNRLYWYRQTLGQGPEFLTYFQNEAQLEKSRLLSDRFSAERPKGSFSTLEIQRTEQGDSAMYLCASSLGGRVESYEQYFGPGTRLTVT.